These T cell receptor beta chains were read from a single sample in a study of PD-1 blockade in classical Hodgkin lymphoma. TCRdb's copy holds only in-frame clones and misses some; the assay was immunoSEQ multiplex PCR. Of thousands of clones in the sample, about 86% were seen once. The material was peripheral blood mononuclear cells (PBMCs), obtained at baseline. The receptors were gathered from a human donor with classical Hodgkin lymphoma. Each CDR3 is given with its conserved first and last residue. The D gene is left open where the match is weak. The size of a clone is reported for some rows only, either as once, few or many, or as a class for expanded clones.

D | J | size | V | CDR3 | DNA
- | TRBJ2-5 | - | TRBV4-2 | CASSQNWGAQETQYF | TGTGCCAGCAGCCAAAATTGGGGGGCTCAAGAGACCCAGTACTTC
- | TRBJ2-7 | - | TRBV7-9 | CASSSTVYEQYF | TGTGCCAGCAGCTCGACAGTTTACGAGCAGTACTTC
- | TRBJ2-2 | - | TRBV25-1 | CASSVRNTGELFF | TGTGCCAGCAGTGTGCGTAACACCGGGGAGCTGTTTTTT
- | TRBJ2-7 | - | TRBV11-2 | CASSLVRRTLPAEQYF | TGTGCCAGCAGCTTAGTTCGCCGGACTCTACCTGCCGAGCAGTACTTC
- | TRBJ1-6 | - | TRBV30 | CAWSVLQSYNSPLHF | TGTGCCTGGAGTGTACTTCAGAGCTATAATTCACCCCTCCACTTT
- | TRBJ2-1 | - | TRBV5-1 | CASAMGPAGSNEQFF | TGCGCCAGCGCTATGGGGCCGGCGGGTTCCAATGAGCAGTTCTTC
- | TRBJ2-1 | few | TRBV5-6 | CASSSYVRDGQFF | TGTGCCAGCAGCTCCTACGTCCGGGATGGGCAGTTCTTC
TRBD2 | TRBJ2-7 | - | TRBV4-2 | CASSQEIAGDYYEQYF | TGTGCCAGCAGCCAAGAGATAGCGGGAGACTACTACGAGCAGTACTTC
TRBD2 | TRBJ2-3 | - | TRBV4-3 | CASSQDLPGLEFLDTQYF | TGCGCCAGCAGCCAAGATCTTCCGGGACTAGAGTTTCTAGATACGCAGTATTTT
- | TRBJ2-7 | once | TRBV4-2 | CASSQDQLPQNWIGEQYF | TGTGCCAGCAGCCAAGACCAGTTGCCCCAAAACTGGATCGGGGAGCAGTACTTC
- | TRBJ2-7 | once | TRBV25-1 | CASSEEGEIEQYF | TGTGCCAGCAGTGAAGAAGGGGAAATCGAGCAGTACTTC
- | TRBJ2-7 | - | TRBV2 | CASSEELGWQYF | TGTGCCAGCAGTGAAGAATTGGGGTGGCAGTACTTC
- | TRBJ2-6 | - | TRBV7-9 | CASSTTVSGANVLTF | TGTGCCAGCAGCACGACAGTCTCCGGGGCCAACGTCCTGACTTTC
- | TRBJ1-4 | - | TRBV2 | CASSAQGSSNEKLFF | TGTGCCAGCAGCGCCCAGGGCAGCTCTAATGAAAAACTGTTTTTT
- | TRBJ2-5 | - | TRBV5-1 | CASSLAGWETQYF | TGCGCCAGCAGCCTGGCTGGTTGGGAGACCCAGTACTTC
- | TRBJ2-2 | - | TRBV2 | CASSEDRVNTGELFF | TGTGCCAGCAGTGAAGACAGGGTGAACACCGGGGAGCTGTTTTTT
- | TRBJ1-1 | - | TRBV7-3 | CASSNTGYGEAFF | TGTGCCAGCAGCAACACAGGGTACGGTGAAGCTTTCTTT
- | TRBJ2-7 | - | TRBV7-9 | CASSLVGGSPYEQYF | TGTGCCAGCAGCTTAGTAGGTGGGAGCCCCTACGAGCAGTACTTC
TRBD2 | TRBJ2-5 | - | TRBV27 | CASRLAGPSGGTQYF | TGTGCCAGCAGACTAGCGGGTCCCTCGGGGGGGACCCAGTACTTC
- | TRBJ1-4 | few | TRBV18 | CASSPRGMTNEKLFF | TGTGCCAGCTCACCACGGGGAATGACTAATGAAAAACTGTTTTTT
TRBD2 | TRBJ2-7 | once | TRBV7-2 | CASSLLAGVYEQYF | TGTGCCAGCAGCTTATTAGCGGGAGTCTACGAGCAGTACTTC
TRBD1 | TRBJ1-1 | - | TRBV28 | CASRRQGRGTEAFF | TGTGCCAGCAGGCGACAGGGAAGAGGTACTGAAGCTTTCTTT
- | TRBJ2-1 | - | TRBV23-1 | CASSQPVFGRRGASGQFF | TGCGCCAGCAGTCAACCCGTCTTCGGCAGGAGAGGGGCTAGTGGGCAGTTCTTC
- | TRBJ2-7 | - | TRBV14 | CASSQVAIQYF | TGTGCCAGCAGCCAAGTGGCCATACAGTACTTC
- | TRBJ2-1 | - | TRBV7-2 | CASSLAWGATYNEQFF | TGTGCCAGCAGCTTAGCCTGGGGGGCCACCTACAATGAGCAGTTCTTC
- | TRBJ2-2 | - | TRBV7-3 | CASKGPENTGELFF | TGTGCCAGCAAAGGTCCCGAGAACACCGGGGAGCTGTTTTTT
- | TRBJ2-1 | once | TRBV10-3 | CAIKIDRAVNEQFF | TGTGCCATCAAGATAGATAGAGCGGTCAATGAGCAGTTCTTC
- | TRBJ2-7 | - | TRBV7-6 | CASSLGALTSEQYF | TGTGCCAGCAGCTTAGGGGCGCTCACTTCCGAGCAGTACTTC
- | TRBJ2-2 | - | TRBV7-6 | CATSAPSLGTGELFF | TGTGCCACGTCCGCCCCCTCCCTCGGCACCGGGGAGCTGTTTTTT
TRBD2 | TRBJ2-1 | few | TRBV7-3 | CASSLDSGSSYNEQFF | TGTGCCAGCAGCTTAGATAGCGGGAGCTCCTACAATGAGCAGTTCTTC
TRBD2 | TRBJ2-7 | - | TRBV6-1 | CASRGGGLTTEQYF | TGTGCCAGCAGGGGTGGGGGACTAACGACCGAGCAGTACTTC
TRBD1 | TRBJ1-3 | - | TRBV7-2 | CASSPGQENTIYF | TGTGCCAGCAGCCCCGGACAGGAAAACACCATATATTTT
- | TRBJ1-2 | - | TRBV28 | CASTRGTPLYGYTF | TGTGCCAGCACTCGGGGTACTCCCTTGTATGGCTACACCTTC